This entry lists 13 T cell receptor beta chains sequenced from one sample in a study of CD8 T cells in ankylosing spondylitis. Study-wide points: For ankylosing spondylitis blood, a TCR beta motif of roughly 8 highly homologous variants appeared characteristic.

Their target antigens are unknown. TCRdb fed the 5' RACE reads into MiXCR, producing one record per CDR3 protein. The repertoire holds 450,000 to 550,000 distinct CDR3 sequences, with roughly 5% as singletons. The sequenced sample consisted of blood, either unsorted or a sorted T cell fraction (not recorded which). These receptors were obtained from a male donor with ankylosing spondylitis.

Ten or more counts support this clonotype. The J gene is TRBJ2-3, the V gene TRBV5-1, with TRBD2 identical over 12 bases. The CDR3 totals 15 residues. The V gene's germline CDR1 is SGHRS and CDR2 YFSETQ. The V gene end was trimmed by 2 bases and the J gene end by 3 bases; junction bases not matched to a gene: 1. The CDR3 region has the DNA TGCGCCAGCAGCTTCGGGACTAGCGGGACAGATACGCAGTATTTT. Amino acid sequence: CASSFGTSGTDTQYF.

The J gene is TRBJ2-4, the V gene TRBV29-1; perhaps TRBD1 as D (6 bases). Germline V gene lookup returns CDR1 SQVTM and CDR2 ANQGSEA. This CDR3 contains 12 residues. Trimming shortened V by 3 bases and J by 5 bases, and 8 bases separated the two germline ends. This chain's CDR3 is CSVDRGQNIQYF. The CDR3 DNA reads TGCAGCGTTGACAGGGGCCAAAACATTCAGTACTTC.

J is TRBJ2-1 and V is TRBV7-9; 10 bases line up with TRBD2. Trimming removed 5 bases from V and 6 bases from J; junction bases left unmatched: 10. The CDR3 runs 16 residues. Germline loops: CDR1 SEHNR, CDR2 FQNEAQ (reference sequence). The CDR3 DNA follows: TGTGCCAGCAGCCCGGTGGGACTAGCGTCCGTCAATGAGCAGTTCTTC. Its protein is CASSPVGLASVNEQFF.

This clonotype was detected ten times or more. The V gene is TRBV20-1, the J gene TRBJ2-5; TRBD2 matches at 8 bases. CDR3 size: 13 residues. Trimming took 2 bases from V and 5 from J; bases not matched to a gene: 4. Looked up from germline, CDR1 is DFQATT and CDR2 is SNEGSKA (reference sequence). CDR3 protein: CSARLAGGETQYF. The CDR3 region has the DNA TGCAGTGCTAGACTAGCGGGCGGGGAGACCCAGTACTTC.

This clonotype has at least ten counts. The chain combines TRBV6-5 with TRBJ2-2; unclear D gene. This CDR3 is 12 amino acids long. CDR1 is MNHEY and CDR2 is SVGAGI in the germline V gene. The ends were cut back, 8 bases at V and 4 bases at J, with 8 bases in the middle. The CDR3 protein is CASATVTGELFF. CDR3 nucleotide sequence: TGTGCCAGCGCCACCGTCACCGGGGAGCTGTTTTTT.

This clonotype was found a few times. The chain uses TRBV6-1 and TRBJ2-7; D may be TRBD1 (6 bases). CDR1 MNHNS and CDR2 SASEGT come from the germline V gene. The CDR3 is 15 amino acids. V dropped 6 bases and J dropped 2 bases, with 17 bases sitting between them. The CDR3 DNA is TGTGCCAGCAGCCCCTGGGGGACACGCCCCTACGAGCAGTACTTC. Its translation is CASSPWGTRPYEQYF.

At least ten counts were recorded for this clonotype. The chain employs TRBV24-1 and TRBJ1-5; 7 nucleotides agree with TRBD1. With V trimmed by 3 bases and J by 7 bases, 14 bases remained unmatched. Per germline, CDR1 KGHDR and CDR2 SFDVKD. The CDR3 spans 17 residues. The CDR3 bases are TGTGCCACCAGTGATCAACGACAAGGGGGCCGGGGGCAGCCCCAGCATTTT. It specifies CATSDQRQGGRGQPQHF.

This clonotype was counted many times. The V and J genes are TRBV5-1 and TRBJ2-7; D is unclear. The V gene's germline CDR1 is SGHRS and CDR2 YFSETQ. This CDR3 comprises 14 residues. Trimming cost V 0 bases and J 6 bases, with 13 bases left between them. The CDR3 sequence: CASSLAPPRIEQYF. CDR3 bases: TGCGCCAGCAGCTTGGCCCCTCCAAGGATCGAGCAGTACTTC.

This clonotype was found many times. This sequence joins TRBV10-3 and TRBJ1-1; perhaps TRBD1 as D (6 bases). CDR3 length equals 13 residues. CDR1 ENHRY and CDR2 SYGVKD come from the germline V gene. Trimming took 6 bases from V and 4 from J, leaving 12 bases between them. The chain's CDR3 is CAISEGVITEAFF. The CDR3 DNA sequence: TGTGCCATCAGCGAGGGGGTGATCACTGAAGCTTTCTTT.

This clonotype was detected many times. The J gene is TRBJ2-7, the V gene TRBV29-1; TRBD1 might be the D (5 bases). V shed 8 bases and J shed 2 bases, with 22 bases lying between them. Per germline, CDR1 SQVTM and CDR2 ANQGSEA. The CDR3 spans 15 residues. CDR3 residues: CSPSPSDISPYEQYF. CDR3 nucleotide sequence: TGCAGCCCTTCACCATCGGACATATCCCCCTACGAGCAGTACTTC.

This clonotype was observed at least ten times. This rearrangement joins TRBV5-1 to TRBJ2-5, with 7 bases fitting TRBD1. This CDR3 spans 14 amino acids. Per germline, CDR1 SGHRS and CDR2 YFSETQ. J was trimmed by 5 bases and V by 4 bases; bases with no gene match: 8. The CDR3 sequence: CASSDSRGPETQYF. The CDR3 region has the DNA TGCGCCAGCAGCGATTCAAGGGGGCCGGAGACCCAGTACTTC.

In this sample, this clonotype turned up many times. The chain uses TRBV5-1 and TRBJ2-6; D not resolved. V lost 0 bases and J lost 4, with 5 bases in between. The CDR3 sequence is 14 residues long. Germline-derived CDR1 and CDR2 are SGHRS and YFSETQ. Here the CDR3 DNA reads TGCGCCAGCAGCTTGGACACCGGGGCCAACGTCCTGACTTTC. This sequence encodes CASSLDTGANVLTF.

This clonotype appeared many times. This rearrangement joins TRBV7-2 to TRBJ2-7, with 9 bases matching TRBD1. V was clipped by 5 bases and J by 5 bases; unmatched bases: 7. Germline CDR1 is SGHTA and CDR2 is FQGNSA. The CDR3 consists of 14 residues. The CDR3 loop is CASSAQGANDEQYF. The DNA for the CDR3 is TGTGCCAGCAGCGCACAGGGGGCGAACGACGAGCAGTACTTC. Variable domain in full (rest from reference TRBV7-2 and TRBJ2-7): GAGVSQSPSNKVTEKGKDVELRCDPISGHTALYWYRQSLGQGLEFLIYFQGNSAPDKSGLPSDRFSAERTGGSVSTLTIQRTQQEDSAVYLCASSAQGANDEQYFGPGTRLTVT.